This TCR beta chain came from a study of monozygotic twins with inflammatory bowel disease. Study-wide results and limits: On the inverse Simpson index, IBD patients scored lower for TCRbeta diversity than healthy co-twins. Since immunosuppressive treatments differed, patient repertoires may have gained added variability.

As concerns this clonotype: Its cognate antigen is unknown.

The UMIs contained a 6-nucleotide sample barcode. They were added by template switching during cDNA synthesis. With around 15 and 9 cycles respectively, two nested PCRs were carried out on TCRalpha and TCRbeta cDNA. TCRdb re-called the 5' RACE reads, yielding one record per CDR3 amino acid sequence without DNA. The table for this sample gives around 210,000 distinct CDR3 sequences. This CDR3 has 14 residues. Germline V CDR1 and CDR2: LGHDT, YNNKEL (reference sequence). The source is a human donor with ulcerative colitis or Crohn's disease, or a healthy co-twin of an affected twin (not recorded which). The genes are TRBV3-1 and TRBJ2-7; the TRBD2 assignment by TCRdb is unverifiable without DNA. The sample was blood. The CDR3 here is CASTPSGGDMEQYF.